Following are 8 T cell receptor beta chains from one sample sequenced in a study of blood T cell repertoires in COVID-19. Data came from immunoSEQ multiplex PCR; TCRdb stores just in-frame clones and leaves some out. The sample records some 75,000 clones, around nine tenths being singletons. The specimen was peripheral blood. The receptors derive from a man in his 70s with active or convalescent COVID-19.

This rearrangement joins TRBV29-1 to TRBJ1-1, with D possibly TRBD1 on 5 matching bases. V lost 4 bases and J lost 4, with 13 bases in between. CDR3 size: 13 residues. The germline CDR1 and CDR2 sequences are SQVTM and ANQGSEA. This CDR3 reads CSVAGGFGTEAFF. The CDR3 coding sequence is TGCAGCGTTGCCGGGGGGTTCGGCACTGAAGCTTTCTTT.

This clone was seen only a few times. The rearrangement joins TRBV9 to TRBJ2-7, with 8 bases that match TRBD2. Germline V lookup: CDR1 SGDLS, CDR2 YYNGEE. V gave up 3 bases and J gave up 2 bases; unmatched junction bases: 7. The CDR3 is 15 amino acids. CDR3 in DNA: TGTGCCAGCAGCGCGAGCGGGGGCCCCGCCTACGAGCAGTACTTC. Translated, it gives CASSASGGPAYEQYF.

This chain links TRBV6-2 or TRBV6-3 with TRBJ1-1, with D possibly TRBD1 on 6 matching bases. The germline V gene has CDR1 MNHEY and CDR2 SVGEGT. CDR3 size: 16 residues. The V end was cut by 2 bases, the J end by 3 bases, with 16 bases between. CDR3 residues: CASSYTTGMTDTEAFF. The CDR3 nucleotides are TGTGCCAGCAGTTACACGACAGGCATGACGGACACTGAAGCTTTCTTT.

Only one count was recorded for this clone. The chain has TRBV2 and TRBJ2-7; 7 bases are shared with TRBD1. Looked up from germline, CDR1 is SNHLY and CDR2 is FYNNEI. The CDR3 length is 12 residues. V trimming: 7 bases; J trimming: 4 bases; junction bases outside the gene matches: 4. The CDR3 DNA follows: TGTGCCAGCATGAGGGGGCTGTACGAGCAGTACTTC. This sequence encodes CASMRGLYEQYF.

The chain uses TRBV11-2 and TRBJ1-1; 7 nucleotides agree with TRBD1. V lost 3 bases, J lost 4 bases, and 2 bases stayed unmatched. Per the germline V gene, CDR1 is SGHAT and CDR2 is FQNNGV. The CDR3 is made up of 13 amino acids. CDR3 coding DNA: TGTGCCAGCAGCTTTTCAGGGGGCACTGAAGCTTTCTTT. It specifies CASSFSGGTEAFF. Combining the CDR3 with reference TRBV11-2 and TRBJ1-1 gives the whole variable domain EAGVAQSPRYKIIEKRQSVAFWCNPISGHATLYWYQQILGQGPKLLIQFQNNGVVDDSQLPKDRFSAERLKGVDSTLKIQPAKLEDSAVYLCASSFSGGTEAFFGQGTRLTVV.

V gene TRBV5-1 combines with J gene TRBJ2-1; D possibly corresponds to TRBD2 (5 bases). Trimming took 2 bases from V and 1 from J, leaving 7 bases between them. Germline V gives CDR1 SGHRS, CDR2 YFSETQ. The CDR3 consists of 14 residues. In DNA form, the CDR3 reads TGCGCCAGCAGCTTCAGCGGTTCCTACAATGAGCAGTTCTTC. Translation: CASSFSGSYNEQFF.

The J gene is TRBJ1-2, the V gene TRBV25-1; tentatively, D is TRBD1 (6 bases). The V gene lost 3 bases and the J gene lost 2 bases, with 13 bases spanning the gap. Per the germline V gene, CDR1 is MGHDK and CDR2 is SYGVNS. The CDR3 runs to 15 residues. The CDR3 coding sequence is TGTGCCAGCAGTGATATACAGGGTGGGAACTATGGCTACACCTTC. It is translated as CASSDIQGGNYGYTF.

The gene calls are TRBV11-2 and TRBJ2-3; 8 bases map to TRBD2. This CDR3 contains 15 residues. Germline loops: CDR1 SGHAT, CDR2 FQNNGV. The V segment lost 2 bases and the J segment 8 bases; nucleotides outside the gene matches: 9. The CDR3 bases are TGTGCCAGCAGCTTAACAGCGGGAGAAGGTGCTACGCAGTATTTT. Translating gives CASSLTAGEGATQYF.